Following are 9 T cell receptor beta chains from one sample sequenced in a study of T cell responses to AZD1222 COVID-19 vaccine. Some clones are missing from TCRdb's copy, which holds only in-frame ones; the method was immunoSEQ multiplex PCR. This table has about 270,000 clones, 85% to 95% appearing once. This sample comprised peripheral blood, obtained 28 days after the second AZD1222 dose. These TCRs come from an adult who received the AZD1222 COVID-19 vaccine.

This clone has a single count. The CDR3 loop is CASSLRTGSTEAFF. The DNA for the CDR3 is TGTGCCAGCAGTCTACGGACGGGGAGCACTGAAGCTTTCTTT. This chain joins TRBV2 and TRBJ1-1; D remains unclear. Germline assignment: CDR1 SNHLY and CDR2 FYNNEI. This CDR3 has 14 residues. V lost 5 bases and J 4 bases, leaving 14 bases between the germline ends. Complete variable domain (other parts from reference TRBV2 and TRBJ1-1): EPEVTQTPSHQVTQMGQEVILRCVPISNHLYFYWYRQILGQKVEFLVSFYNNEISEKSEIFDDQFSVERPDGSNFTLKIRSTKLEDSAMYFCASSLRTGSTEAFFGQGTRLTVV.

The chain combines TRBV27 with TRBJ1-2; D is unresolved. With 6 bases removed from V and 3 bases from J, the gap between germline ends came to 11 bases. The CDR3 contains 13 residues. CDR1 MNHEY and CDR2 SMNVEV come from the germline V gene (reference sequence). The CDR3 sequence is CASSSPPDYGYTF. The CDR3 DNA reads TGTGCCAGCAGCTCTCCCCCAGACTATGGCTACACCTTC.

The chain recombines TRBV11-1 with TRBJ1-1; the D is unclear. The V gene's germline CDR1 is SGHAT and CDR2 FQDESV (reference sequence). This CDR3 has 15 residues. Trimming pared 4 bases from V and 2 bases from J, leaving 14 bases between. The DNA of the CDR3 is TGTGCCAGCAGCTACAGAGCCCGGGGAAACACTGAAGCTTTCTTT. This encodes CASSYRARGNTEAFF. Using reference TRBV11-1 and TRBJ1-1 for the parts outside the CDR3, the full variable domain is EAEVAQSPRYKITEKSQAVAFWCDPISGHATLYWYRQILGQGPELLVQFQDESVVDDSQLPKDRFSAERLKGVDSTLKIQPAELGDSAMYLCASSYRARGNTEAFFGQGTRLTVV.

The chain couples TRBV6-4 to TRBJ1-2; 11 nucleotides align to TRBD1. V shed 6 bases, J shed 8 bases, and the junction held 5 bases outside the gene matches. CDR1 and CDR2 (germline): MRHNA, SNTAGT. This CDR3 comprises 13 residues. CDR3 residues: CASSGQGARGYTF. The CDR3 nucleotides are TGTGCCAGCAGCGGACAGGGGGCGAGAGGCTACACCTTC.

The rearrangement uses TRBV10-2 and TRBJ1-2; 7 bases line up with TRBD1. V lost 9 bases and J lost 0; bases outside the gene matches: 4. CDR1 is WSHSY and CDR2 is SAAADI in the germline V gene. CDR3 length: 13 residues. The CDR3 loop is CASTGATNYGYTF. Here the CDR3 DNA reads TGCGCCAGTACAGGGGCAACTAACTATGGCTACACCTTC.

The chain combines TRBV27 with TRBJ1-5, with TRBD1 matching 11 bases. CDR1 and CDR2 from the germline V gene are MNHEY and SMNVEV (reference sequence). J was trimmed by 4 bases and V by 2 bases; bases with no gene match: 10. CDR3 length: 18 amino acids. The CDR3 DNA sequence: TGTGCCAGCAGTTTAGCCGGGACAGGGGGTTCGAGGAATCAGCCCCAGCATTTT. The encoded protein is CASSLAGTGGSRNQPQHF.

The J gene is TRBJ2-3, the V gene TRBV11-2; D is perhaps TRBD1 (6 bases). Deletions cut 2 bases from V and 3 bases from J, with 6 bases between. There are 13 residues in the CDR3. Per germline, CDR1 SGHAT and CDR2 FQNNGV. CDR3 coding DNA: TGTGCCAGCAGCTTAACAGGGACAGATACGCAGTATTTT. It yields the protein CASSLTGTDTQYF.

The chain links TRBV5-6 to TRBJ2-7; the D is unclear. The CDR3 consists of 11 residues. V lost 2 bases to trimming and J lost 6 bases, with 6 bases between them. In germline, CDR1 is SGHDT, CDR2 YYEEEE. CDR3 residues: CASSFAAEQYF. For the CDR3, the DNA is TGTGCCAGCAGCTTCGCTGCCGAGCAGTACTTC.

The chain joins TRBV27 to TRBJ1-6; TRBD1 aligns across 10 bases. The length of the CDR3 is 15 residues. J lost 7 bases, V lost 5 bases, and 5 bases had no gene match. Looked up from germline, CDR1 is MNHEY and CDR2 is SMNVEV (reference sequence). The CDR3 sequence: CASSARQGANSPLHF. The CDR3 bases are TGTGCCAGCAGTGCCCGACAGGGGGCGAATTCACCCCTCCACTTT.